This TCR beta chain is from a study of T cells after yellow fever vaccination. Study results and caveats: A small share of clonotypes appeared in both CD4 and CD8 compartments. Repertoires obtained by FACS sorting could include abundant clonotypes that entered as contaminants from the bulk population. Re-detected after boosting: most primary clones, almost 97% of CD4 and about 89% of CD8.

Of note for this clonotype: Its antigen is undetermined.

Researchers made TCR cDNA using 5'RACE template switching, and this step added a universal primer site and UMIs. TCRdb redid the calling of the 5' RACE reads with MiXCR, one entry per CDR3 protein. The sample includes about 550,000 distinct CDR3 sequences, over 15% of them seen just once. Trimming left V 6 bases short and J 11 bases short, with 19 bases between. This CDR3 region has 13 residues. Germline V CDR1 and CDR2: DFQATT, SNEGSKA (reference sequence). The input for sequencing was PBMCs, taken 15 days after the yellow fever booster vaccination. The TCR was taken from a man aged 30-40 years who received the YFV17D yellow fever vaccine. V usage is TRBV20-1 and J usage is TRBJ1-4; no definite D call. The CDR3 DNA sequence: TGCAGTGCCCCCCCGGTAGGGTCGGGGAAACTGTTTTTT. It translates to CSAPPVGSGKLFF.